The clone carrying this T cell receptor beta chain was picked up many times. Its antigen is currently unknown. This specimen comes from a study of T cells after posttransplantation cyclophosphamide. Study outcomes and limitations: Tissue-infiltrating T cells from skin or gut overlapped little with blood T cells. Recipient CMV seropositivity and CMV reactivation strongly tracked TRB clonality. Donor-recipient repertoire similarity was low at 1-2 months, rising over year one.

Using immunoSEQ multiplex PCR, the repertoire was profiled, and TCRdb retains in-frame clones only, with some absent. The sample offers tens of thousands of clones and no singletons, the top ten holding approximately 2.4%. The CDR3 loop spans 13 amino acids. Germline-derived CDR1 and CDR2 are LNHDA and SQIVND (reference sequence). Trimming cost V 6 bases and J 4 bases, with 7 bases left between them. The V and J genes are TRBV19 and TRBJ2-6; D may be TRBD1 (5 bases). The sequence was collected from a man between 40 and 49 years old in good health, CMV-negative, and a related stem cell transplant donor. The sample taken for sequencing was PBMCs. In nucleotides, the CDR3 is TGTGCCAGTAGAGGGGCCGGGGCCAACGTCCTGACTTTC. Protein: CASRGAGANVLTF.